The source of this TCR beta chain is a study of OX40 agonist ivuxolimab in advanced cancers. This clone was seen just once. In germline, CDR1 is SQVTM, CDR2 ANQGSEA. The CDR3 has 15 residues. V was clipped by 5 bases and J by 6 bases; unmatched bases: 12. Using immunoSEQ multiplex PCR, the repertoire was profiled, and TCRdb retains in-frame clones only, with some absent. The table shows about 26,000 clones, with roughly 90% occurring only once. The sample in question was CD4+ or CD8+ T cells sorted from blood, obtained in a trial of the OX40 agonist ivuxolimab. The sequence came from an adult with an advanced solid tumor such as melanoma, head and neck, liver or kidney cancer. The J gene is TRBJ2-1, the V gene TRBV29-1, with TRBD2 matching 8 bases. The DNA of the CDR3 is TGCAGCGTTTCCGATCCTTTAGCGGGGCGCAATGAGCAGTTCTTC. This encodes CSVSDPLAGRNEQFF.